The rows below give T cell receptor beta chains drawn from one sample of a study of beta chain features in type 1 diabetes. The method was immunoSEQ multiplex PCR; TCRdb's version includes in-frame clones alone and lacks a portion of them. The repertoire includes 100,000 to 150,000 clones, approximately 15% of them detected once, and 2% to 3% sits in the top ten. Sequenced material: central memory CD4+ T cells from blood. The receptors were sampled from a man aged 18-30 years with type 1 diabetes. Each CDR3 is given with its conserved first and last residue. Each record gives: J gene, D gene, V gene, clone size, CDR3 protein, CDR3 DNA. A D gene is named only where the DNA matches it firmly. Only part of the rows carry a size: once, few, many, or a class if the clone is expanded.

j_gene: TRBJ1-5; d_gene: NA; v_gene: TRBV6-5; abundance: NA; CDR3aa: CASSYAEYSNQPQHF; CDR3nt: TGTGCCAGCAGTTACGCAGAATATAGCAATCAGCCCCAGCATTTT
j_gene: TRBJ2-5; d_gene: TRBD2; v_gene: TRBV29-1; abundance: NA; CDR3aa: CSGEERGGRETQYF; CDR3nt: TGCAGCGGTGAAGAGCGGGGGGGCCGAGAGACCCAGTACTTC
j_gene: TRBJ2-3; d_gene: NA; v_gene: TRBV11-2; abundance: NA; CDR3aa: CASSREQKDTQYF; CDR3nt: TGTGCCAGCAGCCGGGAACAAAAGGATACGCAGTATTTT
j_gene: TRBJ2-7; d_gene: NA; v_gene: TRBV30; abundance: few; CDR3aa: CAWSQRYEQYF; CDR3nt: TGTGCCTGGAGTCAACGCTACGAGCAGTACTTC
j_gene: TRBJ1-3; d_gene: NA; v_gene: TRBV4-1; abundance: few; CDR3aa: CASSTPTGGNTIYF; CDR3nt: TGCGCCAGCAGCACGCCCACGGGTGGAAACACCATATATTTT
j_gene: TRBJ2-1; d_gene: NA; v_gene: TRBV7-3; abundance: once; CDR3aa: CASSPYSRDNEQFF; CDR3nt: TGTGCCAGCAGCCCATATTCCCGGGACAATGAGCAGTTCTTC
j_gene: TRBJ2-3; d_gene: NA; v_gene: TRBV10-3; abundance: few; CDR3aa: CASRLWTASTDTQYF; CDR3nt: TGTGCCAGCAGGCTATGGACAGCAAGCACAGATACGCAGTATTTT
j_gene: TRBJ2-3; d_gene: NA; v_gene: TRBV20-1; abundance: few; CDR3aa: CSAPGLDTQYF; CDR3nt: TGCAGTGCCCCCGGGCTGGATACGCAGTATTTT
j_gene: TRBJ1-5; d_gene: NA; v_gene: TRBV27; abundance: NA; CDR3aa: CASSSSGGLRNQPQHF; CDR3nt: TGTGCCAGCAGTTCTTCTGGGGGGCTAAGGAATCAGCCCCAGCATTTT
j_gene: TRBJ2-3; d_gene: TRBD2; v_gene: TRBV7-2; abundance: NA; CDR3aa: CASTLQRGPSTDTQYF; CDR3nt: TGTGCCAGCACCCTCCAGCGGGGGCCTAGCACAGATACGCAGTATTTT
j_gene: TRBJ2-1; d_gene: NA; v_gene: TRBV25-1; abundance: NA; CDR3aa: CASSVGGRVNEQFF; CDR3nt: TGTGCCAGCAGTGTGGGTGGGAGAGTCAATGAGCAGTTCTTC
j_gene: TRBJ1-2; d_gene: TRBD1; v_gene: TRBV2; abundance: few; CDR3aa: CASSDKQGNYGYTF; CDR3nt: TGTGCCAGCAGCGACAAACAGGGGAACTATGGCTACACCTTC
j_gene: TRBJ2-7; d_gene: TRBD2; v_gene: TRBV2; abundance: NA; CDR3aa: CASRKELAGENEQYF; CDR3nt: TGTGCCAGCAGGAAGGAACTAGCGGGAGAAAACGAGCAGTACTTC
j_gene: TRBJ2-5; d_gene: TRBD1; v_gene: TRBV10-3; abundance: NA; CDR3aa: CAISVSWDREETQYF; CDR3nt: TGTGCCATCAGTGTCTCCTGGGACAGAGAAGAGACCCAGTACTTC
j_gene: TRBJ1-5; d_gene: NA; v_gene: TRBV4-2; abundance: few; CDR3aa: CASSQSGQGSQPQHF; CDR3nt: TGTGCCAGCAGCCAATCTGGGCAGGGGAGTCAGCCCCAGCATTTT
j_gene: TRBJ2-7; d_gene: NA; v_gene: TRBV5-1; abundance: few; CDR3aa: CASSLAAQLNEQYF; CDR3nt: TGCGCCAGCAGCTTGGCCGCACAGCTCAACGAGCAGTACTTC
j_gene: TRBJ2-3; d_gene: NA; v_gene: TRBV9; abundance: few; CDR3aa: CASSVAWDTQYF; CDR3nt: TGTGCCAGCAGCGTAGCTTGGGATACGCAGTATTTT
j_gene: TRBJ1-4; d_gene: NA; v_gene: TRBV7-9; abundance: NA; CDR3aa: CASSVRALANEKLFF; CDR3nt: TGTGCCAGCAGCGTACGAGCACTAGCTAATGAAAAACTGTTTTTT
j_gene: TRBJ1-2; d_gene: NA; v_gene: TRBV5-4; abundance: few; CDR3aa: CASSLTSGVTTF; CDR3nt: TGTGCCAGCAGCTTGACTTCCGGGGTGACCACCTTC
j_gene: TRBJ1-2; d_gene: TRBD1; v_gene: TRBV28; abundance: NA; CDR3aa: CASREPGTGKYYGYTF; CDR3nt: TGTGCCAGCAGAGAACCCGGGACAGGGAAATACTATGGCTACACCTTC
j_gene: TRBJ2-5; d_gene: TRBD2; v_gene: TRBV7-2; abundance: NA; CDR3aa: CASRAGLAGQETQYF; CDR3nt: TGTGCCAGCAGGGCGGGACTAGCGGGGCAAGAGACCCAGTACTTC
j_gene: TRBJ2-5; d_gene: NA; v_gene: TRBV2; abundance: NA; CDR3aa: CASNGRRTVGETQYF; CDR3nt: TGTGCCAGCAACGGAAGGAGGACGGTAGGCGAGACCCAGTACTTC
j_gene: TRBJ1-2; d_gene: NA; v_gene: TRBV7-2; abundance: NA; CDR3aa: CASSVGNYGYTF; CDR3nt: TGTGCCAGCAGCGTGGGGAACTATGGCTACACCTTC
j_gene: TRBJ1-2; d_gene: TRBD1; v_gene: TRBV25-1; abundance: few; CDR3aa: CASRGQGATGYTF; CDR3nt: TGTGCCAGCAGGGGACAGGGGGCTACAGGCTACACCTTC
j_gene: TRBJ2-7; d_gene: TRBD1; v_gene: TRBV2; abundance: NA; CDR3aa: CASRATGHTYEQYF; CDR3nt: TGTGCCAGCCGGGCGACAGGGCATACCTACGAGCAGTACTTC
j_gene: TRBJ2-4; d_gene: NA; v_gene: TRBV30; abundance: many; CDR3aa: CAWSVAKNIQYF; CDR3nt: TGTGCCTGGAGTGTAGCCAAAAACATTCAGTACTTC
j_gene: TRBJ2-7; d_gene: NA; v_gene: TRBV9; abundance: NA; CDR3aa: CASSVAAASSYEQYF; CDR3nt: TGTGCCAGCAGCGTAGCGGCCGCTAGCTCCTACGAGCAGTACTTC
j_gene: TRBJ2-3; d_gene: NA; v_gene: TRBV7-2; abundance: NA; CDR3aa: CASSFVTIGSTDTQYF; CDR3nt: TGTGCCAGCAGCTTCGTTACGATAGGTAGCACAGATACGCAGTATTTT
j_gene: TRBJ2-7; d_gene: NA; v_gene: TRBV6-5; abundance: NA; CDR3aa: CASRNRGIKDEQYF; CDR3nt: TGTGCCAGCAGGAACCGCGGGATAAAGGACGAGCAGTACTTC
j_gene: TRBJ2-5; d_gene: NA; v_gene: TRBV30; abundance: few; CDR3aa: CAWGLVEGTQYF; CDR3nt: TGTGCCTGGGGACTCGTCGAGGGGACCCAGTACTTC
j_gene: TRBJ2-5; d_gene: NA; v_gene: TRBV28; abundance: few; CDR3aa: CASSALWETQYF; CDR3nt: TGTGCCAGCAGTGCCTTATGGGAGACCCAGTACTTC
j_gene: TRBJ2-2; d_gene: NA; v_gene: TRBV29-1; abundance: NA; CDR3aa: CSVPRSKGETGELFF; CDR3nt: TGCAGCGTTCCCCGGAGTAAGGGGGAGACCGGGGAGCTGTTTTTT
j_gene: TRBJ1-3; d_gene: NA; v_gene: TRBV6-5; abundance: NA; CDR3aa: CATARYSGNTIYF; CDR3nt: TGTGCCACCGCCAGGTACTCTGGAAACACCATATATTTT
j_gene: TRBJ2-5; d_gene: TRBD1; v_gene: TRBV5-4; abundance: NA; CDR3aa: CASSSDRGQETQYF; CDR3nt: TGTGCCAGCAGCTCAGACAGGGGCCAAGAGACCCAGTACTTC
j_gene: TRBJ2-7; d_gene: NA; v_gene: TRBV7-2; abundance: NA; CDR3aa: CASSSQGPYEQYF; CDR3nt: TGTGCCAGCAGCTCTCAGGGGCCCTACGAGCAGTACTTC
j_gene: TRBJ2-7; d_gene: NA; v_gene: TRBV5-1; abundance: NA; CDR3aa: CASSSEYEQYF; CDR3nt: TGCGCCAGCAGCTCGGAGTACGAGCAGTACTTC
j_gene: TRBJ1-1; d_gene: NA; v_gene: TRBV2; abundance: NA; CDR3aa: CASSERWDTEAFF; CDR3nt: TGTGCCAGCAGTGAAAGGTGGGACACTGAAGCTTTCTTT
j_gene: TRBJ1-6; d_gene: NA; v_gene: TRBV13; abundance: NA; CDR3aa: CASSARRGGLSPLHF; CDR3nt: TGTGCCAGCAGCGCCCGACGGGGAGGACTATCACCCCTCCACTTT
j_gene: TRBJ2-1; d_gene: NA; v_gene: TRBV7-9; abundance: NA; CDR3aa: CASSLELPIQFF; CDR3nt: TGTGCCAGCAGCTTAGAACTGCCCATACAGTTCTTC
j_gene: TRBJ1-2; d_gene: TRBD1; v_gene: TRBV28; abundance: few; CDR3aa: CASSPTRGRVYGYTF; CDR3nt: TGTGCCAGCAGTCCTACCAGGGGGCGGGTATATGGCTACACCTTC
j_gene: TRBJ2-1; d_gene: NA; v_gene: TRBV18; abundance: NA; CDR3aa: CASSPSRDNEQFF; CDR3nt: TGTGCCAGCTCACCGTCCCGCGACAATGAGCAGTTCTTC
j_gene: TRBJ2-1; d_gene: NA; v_gene: TRBV11-2; abundance: NA; CDR3aa: CASSLQTAGNNEQFF; CDR3nt: TGTGCCAGCAGCTTACAGACCGCAGGTAACAATGAGCAGTTCTTC
j_gene: TRBJ2-3; d_gene: TRBD2; v_gene: TRBV5-1; abundance: few; CDR3aa: CASSTVSGTSSPDTQYF; CDR3nt: TGCGCCAGCAGCACGGTGTCGGGGACTAGCTCACCAGATACGCAGTATTTT
j_gene: TRBJ2-7; d_gene: NA; v_gene: TRBV6-5; abundance: NA; CDR3aa: CATSWGYEQYF; CDR3nt: TGTGCCACCTCTTGGGGGTACGAGCAGTACTTC
j_gene: TRBJ2-3; d_gene: NA; v_gene: TRBV29-1; abundance: NA; CDR3aa: CSVGRDSTDTQYF; CDR3nt: TGCAGCGTTGGAAGAGATAGCACAGATACGCAGTATTTT
j_gene: TRBJ2-5; d_gene: TRBD2; v_gene: TRBV30; abundance: NA; CDR3aa: CAWSVLAGGQQTQYF; CDR3nt: TGTGCCTGGAGTGTACTAGCGGGAGGGCAGCAGACCCAGTACTTC
j_gene: TRBJ2-7; d_gene: TRBD1; v_gene: TRBV30; abundance: few; CDR3aa: CAWSVRPHRTGGVYEQYF; CDR3nt: TGTGCCTGGAGTGTACGACCCCATCGGACAGGGGGGGTGTACGAGCAGTACTTC
j_gene: TRBJ2-7; d_gene: NA; v_gene: TRBV7-9; abundance: NA; CDR3aa: CASRPRGGTTEPPNEQYF; CDR3nt: TGTGCCAGCAGGCCCCGAGGCGGCACTACTGAACCCCCGAACGAGCAGTACTTC
j_gene: TRBJ2-3; d_gene: TRBD2; v_gene: TRBV7-2; abundance: NA; CDR3aa: CASSLNSGGTDTQYF; CDR3nt: TGTGCCAGCAGCTTAAATAGCGGGGGAACAGATACGCAGTATTTT